What follows is one TCR beta chain and its context. Antigen specificity is unknown. The sample comes from a study of OX40 agonist ivuxolimab in advanced cancers. Across the whole study: Three dose-escalation patients had partial responses: one with hepatocellular carcinoma and two with cutaneous melanoma.

Broader study findings: In the expanded peripheral T cells, antigen specificity was never determined. In the 0.1-3.0 mg/kg groups, partial responders showed among the lowest expansion.

Assay used: immunoSEQ multiplex PCR; TCRdb lists only in-frame clones, some missing. Here the sample spans around 80,000 clones, around 90% being singletons. Trimming cost V 4 bases and J 4 bases, with 11 bases left between them. The CDR3 spans 14 residues. The germline V gene encodes CDR1 MNHNS and CDR2 SASEGT. The chain joins TRBV6-1 to TRBJ1-3; no definite D call. The sample consisted of CD4+ or CD8+ T cells sorted from blood, taken in a trial of the OX40 agonist ivuxolimab. This clonotype originated in an adult with an advanced solid tumor such as melanoma, head and neck, liver or kidney cancer. The DNA of the CDR3 is TGTGCCAGCAGTGTAGTGGCCGAGGGAAACACCATATATTTT. Its translation is CASSVVAEGNTIYF.